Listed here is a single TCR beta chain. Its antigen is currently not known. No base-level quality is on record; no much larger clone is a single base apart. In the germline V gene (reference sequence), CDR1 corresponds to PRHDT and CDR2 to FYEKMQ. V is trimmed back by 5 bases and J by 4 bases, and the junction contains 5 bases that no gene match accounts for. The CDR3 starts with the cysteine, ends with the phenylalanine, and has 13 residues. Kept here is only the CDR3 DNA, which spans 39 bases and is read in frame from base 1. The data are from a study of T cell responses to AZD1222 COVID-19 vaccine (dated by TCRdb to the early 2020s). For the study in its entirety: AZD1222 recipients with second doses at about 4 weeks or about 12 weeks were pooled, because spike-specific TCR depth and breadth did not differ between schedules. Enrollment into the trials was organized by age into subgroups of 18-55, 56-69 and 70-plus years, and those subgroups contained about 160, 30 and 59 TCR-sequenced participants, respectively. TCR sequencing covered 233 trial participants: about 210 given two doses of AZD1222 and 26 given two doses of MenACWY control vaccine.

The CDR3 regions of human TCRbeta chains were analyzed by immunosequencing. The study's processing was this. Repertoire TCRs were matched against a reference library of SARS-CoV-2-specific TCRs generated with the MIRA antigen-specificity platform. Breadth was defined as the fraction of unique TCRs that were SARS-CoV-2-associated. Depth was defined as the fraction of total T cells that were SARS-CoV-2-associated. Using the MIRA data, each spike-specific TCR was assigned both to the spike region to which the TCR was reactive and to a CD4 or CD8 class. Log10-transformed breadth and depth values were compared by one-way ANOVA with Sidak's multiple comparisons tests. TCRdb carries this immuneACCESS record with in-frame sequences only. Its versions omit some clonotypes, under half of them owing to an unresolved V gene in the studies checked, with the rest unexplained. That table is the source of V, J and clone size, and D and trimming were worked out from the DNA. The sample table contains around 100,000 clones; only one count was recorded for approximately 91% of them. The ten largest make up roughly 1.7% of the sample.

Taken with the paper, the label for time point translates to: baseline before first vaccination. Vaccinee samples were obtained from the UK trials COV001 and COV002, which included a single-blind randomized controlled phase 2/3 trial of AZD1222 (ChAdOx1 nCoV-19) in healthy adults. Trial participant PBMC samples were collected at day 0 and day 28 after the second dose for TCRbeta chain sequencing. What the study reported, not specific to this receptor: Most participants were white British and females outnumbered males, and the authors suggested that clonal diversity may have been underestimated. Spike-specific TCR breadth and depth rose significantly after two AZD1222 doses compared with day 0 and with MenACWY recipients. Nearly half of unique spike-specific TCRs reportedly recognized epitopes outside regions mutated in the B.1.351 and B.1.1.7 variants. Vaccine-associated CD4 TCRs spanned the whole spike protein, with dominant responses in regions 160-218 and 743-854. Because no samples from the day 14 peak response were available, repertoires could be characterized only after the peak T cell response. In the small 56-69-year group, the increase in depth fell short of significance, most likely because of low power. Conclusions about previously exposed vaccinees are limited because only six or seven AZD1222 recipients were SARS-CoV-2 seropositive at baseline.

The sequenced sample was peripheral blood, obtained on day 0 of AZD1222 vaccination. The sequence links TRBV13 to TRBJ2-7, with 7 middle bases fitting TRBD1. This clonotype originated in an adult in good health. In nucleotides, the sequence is TGTGCCAGCAGCCCCAGACAGGGTTACGAGCAGTACTTC. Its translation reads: CASSPRQGYEQYF.